Given below is one TCR beta chain in context. The antigen is unknown. An end of the junction differs from the germline gene, which may be a read error. This table comes from immunoSEQ multiplex PCR, and its TCRdb copy is limited to in-frame clones, with some not included. The sample has more than 65,000 clones, approximately 81% seen once. These data belong to a study of OX40 agonist ivuxolimab in advanced cancers. Study-level background: At doses from 0.01 to 10 mg/kg, patients were given intravenous ivuxolimab every 2 weeks. It was permissible to have had prior anti-PD-1, anti-PD-L1 or anti-CTLA-4 therapy, and over 35% had some. Whole-study results and caveats: Average numbers of expanded clones were greater in CD8+ T cells than in CD4+.

The CDR3 totals 13 residues. Germline CDR1 GTSNPN, CDR2 SVGIG (reference sequence). Patients had blood sampled at baseline and again on cycle 4 day 1 and cycle 7 day 1. This specimen was CD4+ or CD8+ T cells sorted from blood, taken in a trial of the OX40 agonist ivuxolimab. The V gene is TRBV30, the J gene TRBJ2-1, with TRBD1 matching over 8 bases. The receptor was isolated from an adult with an advanced solid tumor such as melanoma, head and neck, liver or kidney cancer. The CDR3: CAGRTGSHNEQFF. The CDR3 DNA reads as TGTGCCGGGAGGACAGGGTCCCACAATGAGCAGTTCTTC.